These T cell receptor beta chains were read from a single sample in a study of shared clonotypes between healthy human individuals. Assay: immunoSEQ multiplex PCR; the TCRdb copy retains only in-frame clones and omits some. The sample comprises some 100,000 clones, about 71% of which are singletons, and about 23% rests with the top ten. Sequenced sample: memory CD8+ T cells sorted from blood. The origin of the receptors is a woman in her 30s in good health. Both conserved end residues are part of each CDR3. D genes are given only for firm matches. Part of the rows lack a size; the others show once, few, many or a class for expanded clones.

DNA: TGCAGCGTTGTCCGGACAGGGTTGGTAGATACGCAGTATTTT
CDR3: CSVVRTGLVDTQYF
D: TRBD1
J: TRBJ2-3
size: once
V: TRBV29-1

DNA: TGTGCCAGCAGCCAAGTGACCCACTCCTACGAGCAGTACTTC
CDR3: CASSQVTHSYEQYF
D: NA
J: TRBJ2-7
size: NA
V: TRBV14

DNA: TGTGCCAGCAGTTACTCAAGGACAGCCTATGGCTACACCTTC
CDR3: CASSYSRTAYGYTF
D: NA
J: TRBJ1-2
size: NA
V: TRBV6-5

DNA: TGCGCCAGCAGTAAGAGTCCGAATCAGCCCCAGCATTTT
CDR3: CASSKSPNQPQHF
D: NA
J: TRBJ1-5
size: NA
V: TRBV5-1

DNA: TGCGCCAGCAGCCAAGTCGTTGTGGCTGGCGAGCAGTTCTTC
CDR3: CASSQVVVAGEQFF
D: NA
J: TRBJ2-1
size: NA
V: TRBV4-1

DNA: TGTGCCAGCAGCTTCTCCCCGACGGCGTCCTCTGGAAACACCATATATTTT
CDR3: CASSFSPTASSGNTIYF
D: NA
J: TRBJ1-3
size: NA
V: TRBV7-6

DNA: TGTGCCAGCAGCTCGACAGGGCGGGAAAAACTGTTTTTT
CDR3: CASSSTGREKLFF
D: TRBD1
J: TRBJ1-4
size: NA
V: TRBV28

DNA: TGTGCCAGCAGTGAGACTACGACCTCCTACAATGAGCAGTTCTTC
CDR3: CASSETTTSYNEQFF
D: NA
J: TRBJ2-1
size: few
V: TRBV6-4

DNA: TGTGCCAGCAGTTATCTTGGACAGGGGGTTTTCTATGGCTACACCTTC
CDR3: CASSYLGQGVFYGYTF
D: TRBD1
J: TRBJ1-2
size: NA
V: TRBV6-5

DNA: TGCGCCAGCAGCCAATCCGGGACAGGGGTCCACGAGCAGTACTTC
CDR3: CASSQSGTGVHEQYF
D: TRBD1
J: TRBJ2-7
size: NA
V: TRBV4-1

DNA: TGTGCCAGTAGTATTCTAGACAGGGGGGGGAATGAGCAGTTCTTC
CDR3: CASSILDRGGNEQFF
D: TRBD1
J: TRBJ2-1
size: NA
V: TRBV19

DNA: TGCAGCGTTGTCCCCAGGGGTAACGAGCAGTACTTC
CDR3: CSVVPRGNEQYF
D: NA
J: TRBJ2-7
size: NA
V: TRBV29-1

DNA: TGCAGCGTCCCCCGACAGGGAGACACTGAAGCTTTCTTT
CDR3: CSVPRQGDTEAFF
D: TRBD1
J: TRBJ1-1
size: NA
V: TRBV29-1

DNA: TGTGCCAGCCGCCCCGCCGGGACAGGGGATCCAGATACGCAGTATTTT
CDR3: CASRPAGTGDPDTQYF
D: TRBD1
J: TRBJ2-3
size: NA
V: TRBV25-1

DNA: TGTGCCAGCAGTGCCGGGGAGCATGAGACCCAGTACTTC
CDR3: CASSAGEHETQYF
D: NA
J: TRBJ2-5
size: NA
V: TRBV6-1

DNA: TGTGCCAGTAGTATAGCGGCGGCGGGGGGAAGCTACACCTTC
CDR3: CASSIAAAGGSYTF
D: NA
J: TRBJ1-2
size: many
V: TRBV19

DNA: TGCGCCAGCAGAATGCAGGGAACCTACGAGCAGTACTTC
CDR3: CASRMQGTYEQYF
D: NA
J: TRBJ2-7
size: few
V: TRBV5-1

DNA: TGTGCCAGCAGCGCTCAGGGGGACACTGAAGCTTTCTTT
CDR3: CASSAQGDTEAFF
D: TRBD1
J: TRBJ1-1
size: NA
V: TRBV7-3

DNA: TGCGCCAGCACCGTCGGGACAGTGAACACTGAAGCTTTCTTT
CDR3: CASTVGTVNTEAFF
D: TRBD1
J: TRBJ1-1
size: NA
V: TRBV4-1

DNA: TGTGCCAGCAGCTTGGCCGGGACAGGGGCGGGTGGCTACACCTTC
CDR3: CASSLAGTGAGGYTF
D: TRBD1
J: TRBJ1-2
size: NA
V: TRBV5-6

DNA: TGTGCCAGCAGATCTACGGGACAGGAGTCCTACGAGCAGTACTTC
CDR3: CASRSTGQESYEQYF
D: TRBD1
J: TRBJ2-7
size: NA
V: TRBV5-6

DNA: TGTGCCAGCAGCCAAGAAGTTGCGGGAGGGCCCCAAGATACGCAGTATTTT
CDR3: CASSQEVAGGPQDTQYF
D: TRBD2
J: TRBJ2-3
size: NA
V: TRBV4-2

DNA: TGCGCCAGCAGCTTGACATACGGGGACTACGAGCAGTACTTC
CDR3: CASSLTYGDYEQYF
D: NA
J: TRBJ2-7
size: few
V: TRBV5-1

DNA: TGCAGCGTTGTGGCGGTCTCTGGAAACACCATATATTTT
CDR3: CSVVAVSGNTIYF
D: NA
J: TRBJ1-3
size: few
V: TRBV29-1

DNA: TGTGCCAGCAGTTTAACTCCGGTGAGCTACGAGCAGTACTTC
CDR3: CASSLTPVSYEQYF
D: NA
J: TRBJ2-7
size: few
V: TRBV28

DNA: TGTGCCAGCACTAACAGTTGGGGTGAGCAGTTCTTC
CDR3: CASTNSWGEQFF
D: NA
J: TRBJ2-1
size: NA
V: TRBV2

DNA: TGTGCCAGCAGCCTCCTAGGACATGAGCAGTTCTTC
CDR3: CASSLLGHEQFF
D: NA
J: TRBJ2-1
size: NA
V: TRBV9